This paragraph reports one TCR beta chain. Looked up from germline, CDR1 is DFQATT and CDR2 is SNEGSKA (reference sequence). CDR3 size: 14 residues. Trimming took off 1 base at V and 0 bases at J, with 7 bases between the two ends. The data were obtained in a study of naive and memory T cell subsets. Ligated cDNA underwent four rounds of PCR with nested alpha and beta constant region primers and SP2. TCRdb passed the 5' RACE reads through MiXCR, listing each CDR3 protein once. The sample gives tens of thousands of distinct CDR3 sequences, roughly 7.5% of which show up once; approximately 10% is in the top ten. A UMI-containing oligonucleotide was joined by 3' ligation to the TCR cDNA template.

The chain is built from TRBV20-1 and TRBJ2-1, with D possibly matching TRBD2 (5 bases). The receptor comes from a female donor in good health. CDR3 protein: CSARGGRSYNEQFF. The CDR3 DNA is TGCAGTGCTAGAGGCGGGCGCTCCTACAATGAGCAGTTCTTC.